This paragraph reports one T cell receptor (beta chain). Its specificity is not known. The data were taken from a study of immune evolution from preneoplasia to lung adenocarcinoma. Broader study findings: Normal lung had the highest top T cell clone frequencies.

Patients had resection in Japan or China between about 2014 and 2018. H&E slides confirmed each diagnosis, reviewed by two pathologists independently. Macro-dissection enriched premalignant or tumor cells before nucleic acid extraction. TCRdb's table, derived via immunoSEQ multiplex PCR, lists solely in-frame clones and lacks some. The sample records more than 13,000 clones, 80% being singletons. The germline V gene has CDR1 SGHRS and CDR2 YFSETQ. With 4 bases removed from V and 3 bases from J, the gap between germline ends came to 11 bases. The CDR3 extends over 13 amino acids. The sequencing sample was made of FFPE minimally invasive lung adenocarcinoma tissue. The V gene is TRBV5-1, the J gene TRBJ2-7, with D uncertain. The TCR was taken from a person aged 70 to 85 with lung adenocarcinoma. CDR3 DNA sequence: TGCGCCAGCAGCCCCACCGGGTACTACGAGCAGTACTTC. It codes for CASSPTGYYEQYF.